These 9 T cell receptor beta chains originate from one sample sequenced in a study of immune cell composition in non-small cell lung cancer. Clones were sequenced by immunoSEQ multiplex PCR, and TCRdb holds only the in-frame ones, with some missing. The sample consists of more than 2,000 clones, 81% of them appearing once. The sequenced sample was lung tumor tissue. The receptor set was obtained from a human donor with non-small cell lung cancer.

V is TRBV14 and J is TRBJ1-1; D remains unclear. The germline CDR1 and CDR2 sequences are SGHDN and FVKESK. Between the trimmed V and J ends, which lost 3 bases and 3 bases, there was a span of 11 bases. This CDR3 region has 14 residues. CDR3 sequence: CASSQFLADTEAFF. The CDR3 nucleotides are TGTGCCAGCAGCCAGTTTCTTGCGGACACTGAAGCTTTCTTT.

The chain uses TRBV7-9 and TRBJ2-7; D remains ambiguous. Deletions cut 2 bases from V and 0 bases from J, with 11 bases between. Germline assignment: CDR1 SEHNR and CDR2 FQNEAQ (reference sequence). The CDR3 is 15 amino acids. CDR3 protein: CASSLRSWSSYEQYF. For the CDR3, the DNA is TGTGCCAGCAGCTTACGGAGTTGGAGCTCCTACGAGCAGTACTTC. Filled out from reference TRBV7-9 and TRBJ2-7, the complete variable domain reads DTGVSQNPRHKITKRGQNVTFRCDPISEHNRLYWYRQTLGQGPEFLTYFQNEAQLEKSRLLSDRFSAERPKGSFSTLEIQRTEQGDSAMYLCASSLRSWSSYEQYFGPGTRLTVT.

The CDR3 here is CASSLSTANTGELFF. CDR3 DNA sequence: TGCGCCAGCAGCTTGTCGACAGCTAACACCGGGGAGCTGTTTTTT. The chain couples TRBV5-1 to TRBJ2-2, with a tentative D call TRBD1 (5 bases). CDR1 is SGHRS, CDR2 YFSETQ, per germline. CDR3 length equals 15 residues. V lost 1 base and J lost 2, with 9 bases in between. Variable domain in full (rest from reference TRBV5-1 and TRBJ2-2): KAGVTQTPRYLIKTRGQQVTLSCSPISGHRSVSWYQQTPGQGLQFLFEYFSETQRNKGNFPGRFSGRQFSNSRSEMNVSTLELGDSALYLCASSLSTANTGELFFGEGSRLTVL.

The rearrangement joins TRBV11-2 to TRBJ2-5; 8 bases agree with TRBD2. After removal of 5 bases from V and 2 bases from J, the junction contained 7 bases not matched to a gene. The CDR3 runs to 15 residues. The germline V gene has CDR1 SGHAT and CDR2 FQNNGV. CDR3 region: CASSIGLARQETQYF. The CDR3 DNA sequence: TGTGCCAGCAGCATCGGACTAGCCCGGCAAGAGACCCAGTACTTC.

This chain links TRBV7-9 with TRBJ2-1; TRBD2 matches at 9 bases. This CDR3 spans 16 amino acids. J gave up 6 bases and V 1 base, and 7 bases lay outside the gene matches. Germline V gives CDR1 SEHNR, CDR2 FQNEAQ (reference sequence). The CDR3 DNA reads TGTGCCAGCAGCTTAGTCGGGACTAGCAGCGCCAATGAGCAGTTCTTC. Translated, it gives CASSLVGTSSANEQFF.

V gene TRBV27 combines with J gene TRBJ2-7; 11 bases map to TRBD1. The CDR3 runs to 15 residues. The germline V gene encodes CDR1 MNHEY and CDR2 SMNVEV (reference sequence). V lost 3 bases to trimming and J lost 4 bases; unmatched junction nucleotides: 5. The CDR3 coding sequence is TGTGCCAGCAGTTTCGGACAGGGGGCGCGGTACGAGCAGTACTTC. Encoded protein: CASSFGQGARYEQYF.

This clone was seen once. This chain connects TRBV5-1 to TRBJ2-3; 7 nucleotides align to TRBD2. This CDR3 region has 16 residues. Germline V gene sequence: CDR1 SGHRS, CDR2 YFSETQ. Losses at the gene ends were 1 base for V and 6 bases for J; bases not matched to a gene: 11. The CDR3 nucleotides are TGCGCCAGCAGCTTGACCAGGACTAGTCAGGCCGATACGCAGTATTTT. Translation gives CASSLTRTSQADTQYF.

This chain uses TRBV4-1 with TRBJ2-1, with unresolved D. The germline CDR1 and CDR2 sequences are MGHRA and YSYEKL. V lost 0 bases to trimming and J lost 8 bases, with 8 bases between them. The CDR3 extends over 13 amino acids. CDR3 bases: TGCGCCAGCAGCCAAGAACGGTGGTATGAGCAGTTCTTC. Translating it yields CASSQERWYEQFF.

The CDR3 bases are TGTGCCAGCAGCTTTCGGGAGGGCCCCACAGATACGCAGTATTTT. As protein: CASSFREGPTDTQYF. This chain links TRBV11-3 with TRBJ2-3; 8 bases fit TRBD2. V lost 3 bases, J lost 2 bases, and 4 bases stayed unmatched. This CDR3 has 15 amino acids. CDR1 is SGHNT and CDR2 is YENEEA in the germline V gene. The full variable domain, completed using reference TRBV11-3 and TRBJ2-3, is EAGVVQSPRYKIIEKKQPVAFWCNPISGHNTLYWYLQNLGQGPELLIRYENEEAVDDSQLPKDRFSAERLKGVDSTLKIQPAELGDSAVYLCASSFREGPTDTQYFGPGTRLTVL.